A single sample gave rise to the 7 T cell receptor beta chains below, sequenced in a study of blood T cells in healthy people across ages. With a J-beta primer mix and a sample-barcoded 5' primer, a second PCR ran about 6 to 11 cycles. A single record per CDR3 protein comes from TCRdb applying MiXCR to the 5' RACE reads. This sample yields about 1.5 million distinct CDR3 sequences, of which 40% to 45% are seen a single time; more than 4% belongs to the top ten. The sequenced sample was blood. These receptors were obtained from a woman aged 18-29 years in good health.

The chain employs TRBV7-2 and TRBJ2-7, with D perhaps given as TRBD1 or TRBD2 (6 bases each). The germline gives CDR1 SGHTA, CDR2 FQGNSA. The CDR3 contains 13 residues. The V end was cut by 10 bases, the J end by 4 bases, with 17 bases between. CDR3 DNA: TGTGCCATTTTAGCGGCAGGGGCTTACGAGCAGTACTTC. It translates to CAILAAGAYEQYF.

The chain carries TRBV29-1 and TRBJ2-1; 8 bases align to TRBD2. V shed 4 bases, J shed 8 bases, and the junction held 10 bases outside the gene matches. Germline lookup yields CDR1 SQVTM and CDR2 ANQGSEA. The CDR3 length is 14 residues. CDR3 residues: CSVVGRGAGDEQFF. The CDR3, as DNA: TGCAGCGTTGTAGGGCGGGGGGCGGGGGATGAGCAGTTCTTC.

This clonotype was picked up a small number of times. J is TRBJ2-3 and V is TRBV4-3; D remains unclear. The V gene lost 1 base and the J gene lost 0 bases, with 11 bases spanning the gap. The V gene's germline CDR1 is LGHNA and CDR2 YSLEER. This CDR3 region has 16 residues. This CDR3 is CASSQVARVSTDTQYF. The CDR3 region has the DNA TGCGCCAGCAGCCAAGTAGCAAGGGTTAGCACAGATACGCAGTATTTT.

This clonotype has a handful of counts. The V and J genes are TRBV20-1 and TRBJ2-5; 14 bases fit TRBD2. The J call is doubtful: the DNA matches TRBJ2-7 better. Germline V gives CDR1 DFQATT, CDR2 SNEGSKA (reference sequence). The CDR3 is 14 amino acids. The CDR3: CSAGTSGSLSEQYF. CDR3 in DNA: TGCAGTGCAGGGACTAGCGGGAGTTTAAGCGAGCAGTACTTC.

The gene calls are TRBV5-6 and TRBJ1-2, with no clear D. Germline lookup yields CDR1 SGHDT and CDR2 YYEEEE. Trimming cost V 2 bases and J 3 bases, with 14 bases left between them. This CDR3 spans 15 amino acids. CDR3 sequence reads: CASSFDGRPYYGYTF. The CDR3, as DNA: TGTGCCAGCAGCTTCGATGGCAGGCCTTACTATGGCTACACCTTC.

A word on this clonotype: The junction and the germline gene differ at one end; a read error may be behind it. The CDR3 protein is CVSSRGARWRKTNIQYF. CDR3 DNA: TGTGTCAGCAGCCGGGGAGCAAGGTGGAGAAAGACAAACATTCAGTACTTC. This rearrangement joins TRBV3-1 to TRBJ2-4, with a tentative D call TRBD2 (5 bases). The CDR3 sequence is 17 residues long. The V gene's germline CDR1 is LGHDT and CDR2 YNNKEL (reference sequence).

The genes are TRBV7-2 and TRBJ2-5; D might be TRBD2 (5 bases). V lost 1 base and J lost 2, with 14 bases in between. This CDR3 comprises 16 residues. The V gene's germline CDR1 is SGHTA and CDR2 FQGNSA. In DNA, the CDR3 is TGTGCCAGCAGCTTAGGGGTCCGAGCGGTTCAAGAGACCCAGTACTTC. It specifies CASSLGVRAVQETQYF.